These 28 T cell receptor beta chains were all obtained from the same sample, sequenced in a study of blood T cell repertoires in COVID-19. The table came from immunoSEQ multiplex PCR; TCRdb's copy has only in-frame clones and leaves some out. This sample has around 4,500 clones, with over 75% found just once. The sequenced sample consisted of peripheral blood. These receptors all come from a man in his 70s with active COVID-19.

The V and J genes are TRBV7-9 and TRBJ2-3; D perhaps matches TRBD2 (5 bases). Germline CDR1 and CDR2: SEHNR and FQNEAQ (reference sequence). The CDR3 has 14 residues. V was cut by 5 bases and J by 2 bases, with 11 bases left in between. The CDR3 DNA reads TGTGCCAGCAGCACCTCCGGGAACACAGATACGCAGTATTTT. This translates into CASSTSGNTDTQYF.

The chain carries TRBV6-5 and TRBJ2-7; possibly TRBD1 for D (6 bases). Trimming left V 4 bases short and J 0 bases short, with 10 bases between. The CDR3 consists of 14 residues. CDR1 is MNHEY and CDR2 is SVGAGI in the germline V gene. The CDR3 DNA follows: TGTGCCAGCAGTTCACAGGGCCGCTCCTACGAGCAGTACTTC. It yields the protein CASSSQGRSYEQYF.

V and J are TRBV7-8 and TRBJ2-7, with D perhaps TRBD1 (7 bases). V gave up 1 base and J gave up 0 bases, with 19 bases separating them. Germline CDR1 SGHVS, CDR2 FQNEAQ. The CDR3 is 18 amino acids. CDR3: CASSLEGGIRGPSYEQYF. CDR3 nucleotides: TGTGCCAGCAGCTTAGAGGGAGGTATAAGGGGGCCCTCCTACGAGCAGTACTTC.

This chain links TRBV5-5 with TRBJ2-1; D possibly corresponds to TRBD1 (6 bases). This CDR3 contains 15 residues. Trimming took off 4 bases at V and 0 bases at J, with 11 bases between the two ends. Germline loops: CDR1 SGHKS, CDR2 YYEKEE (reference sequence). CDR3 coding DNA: TGTGCCAGCAGCGCTACAGGGAGCTCCTACAATGAGCAGTTCTTC. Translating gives CASSATGSSYNEQFF.

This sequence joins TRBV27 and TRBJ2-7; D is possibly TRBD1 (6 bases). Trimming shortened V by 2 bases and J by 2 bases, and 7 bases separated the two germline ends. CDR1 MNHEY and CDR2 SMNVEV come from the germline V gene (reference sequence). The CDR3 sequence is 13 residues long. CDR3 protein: CASSLKGAYEQYF. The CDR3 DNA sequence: TGTGCCAGCAGTTTAAAGGGGGCCTACGAGCAGTACTTC.

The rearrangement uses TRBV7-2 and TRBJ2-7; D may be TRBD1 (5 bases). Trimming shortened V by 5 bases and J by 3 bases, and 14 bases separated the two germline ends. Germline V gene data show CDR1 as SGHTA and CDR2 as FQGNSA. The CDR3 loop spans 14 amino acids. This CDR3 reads CASSTSRANYEQYF. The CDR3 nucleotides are TGTGCCAGCAGCACCAGCAGGGCGAACTACGAGCAGTACTTC. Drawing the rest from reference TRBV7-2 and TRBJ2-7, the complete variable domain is GAGVSQSPSNKVTEKGKDVELRCDPISGHTALYWYRQSLGQGLEFLIYFQGNSAPDKSGLPSDRFSAERTGGSVSTLTIQRTQQEDSAVYLCASSTSRANYEQYFGPGTRLTVT.

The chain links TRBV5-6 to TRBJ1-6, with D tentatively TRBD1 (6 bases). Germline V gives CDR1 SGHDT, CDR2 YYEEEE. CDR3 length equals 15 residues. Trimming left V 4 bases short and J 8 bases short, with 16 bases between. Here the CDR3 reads CASSIAQGHDSPLHF. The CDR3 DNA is TGTGCCAGCAGCATCGCCCAGGGGCACGATTCACCCCTCCACTTT.

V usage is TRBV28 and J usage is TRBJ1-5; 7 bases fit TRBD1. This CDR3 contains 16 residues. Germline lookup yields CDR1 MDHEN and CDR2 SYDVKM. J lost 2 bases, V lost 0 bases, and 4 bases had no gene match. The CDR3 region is CASSLWAGTGNQPQHF. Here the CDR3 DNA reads TGTGCCAGCAGTTTATGGGCCGGGACAGGCAATCAGCCCCAGCATTTT.

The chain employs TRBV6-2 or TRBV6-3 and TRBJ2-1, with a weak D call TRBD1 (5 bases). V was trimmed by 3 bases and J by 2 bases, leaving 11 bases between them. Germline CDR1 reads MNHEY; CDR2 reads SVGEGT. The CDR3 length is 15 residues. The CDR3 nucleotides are TGTGCCAGCAGTTATGACAGCTCGGCCTACAATGAGCAGTTCTTC. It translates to CASSYDSSAYNEQFF.

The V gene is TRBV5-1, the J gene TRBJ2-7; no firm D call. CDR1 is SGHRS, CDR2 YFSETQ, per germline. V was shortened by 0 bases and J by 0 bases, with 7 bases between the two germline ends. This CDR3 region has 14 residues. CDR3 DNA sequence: TGCGCCAGCAGCTTGGTATCCAGCTCCTACGAGCAGTACTTC. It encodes CASSLVSSSYEQYF.

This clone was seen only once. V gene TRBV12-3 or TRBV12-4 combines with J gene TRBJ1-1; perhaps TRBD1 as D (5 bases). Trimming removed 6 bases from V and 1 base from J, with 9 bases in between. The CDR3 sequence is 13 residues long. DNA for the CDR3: TGTGCCAGCAGCCGGAGGGGGAACACTGAAGCTTTCTTT. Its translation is CASSRRGNTEAFF.

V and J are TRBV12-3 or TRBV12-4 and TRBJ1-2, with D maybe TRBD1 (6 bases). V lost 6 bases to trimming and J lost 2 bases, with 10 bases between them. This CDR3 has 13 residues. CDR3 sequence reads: CASSPTGNYGYTF. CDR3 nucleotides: TGTGCCAGCAGCCCTACAGGGAACTATGGCTACACCTTC.

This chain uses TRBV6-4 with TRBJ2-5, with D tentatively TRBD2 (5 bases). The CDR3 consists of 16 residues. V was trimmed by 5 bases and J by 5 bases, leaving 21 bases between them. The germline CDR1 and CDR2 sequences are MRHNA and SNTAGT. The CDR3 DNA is TGTGCCAGCAGTTACCGGGAATGTGGCATTCGGGAGACCCAGTACTTC. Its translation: CASSYRECGIRETQYF.

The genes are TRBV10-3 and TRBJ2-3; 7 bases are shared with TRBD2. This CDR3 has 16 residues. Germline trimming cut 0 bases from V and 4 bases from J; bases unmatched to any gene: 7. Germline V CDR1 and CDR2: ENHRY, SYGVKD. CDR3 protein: CAISESEVAGSDTQYF. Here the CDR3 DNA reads TGTGCCATCAGTGAGTCGGAGGTAGCGGGCTCAGATACGCAGTATTTT.

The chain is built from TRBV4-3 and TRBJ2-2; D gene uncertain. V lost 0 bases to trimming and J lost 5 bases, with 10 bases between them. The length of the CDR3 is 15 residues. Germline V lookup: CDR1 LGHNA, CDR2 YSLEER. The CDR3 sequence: CASSQDQERTGELFF. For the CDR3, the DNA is TGCGCCAGCAGCCAAGATCAAGAGAGAACCGGGGAGCTGTTTTTT.

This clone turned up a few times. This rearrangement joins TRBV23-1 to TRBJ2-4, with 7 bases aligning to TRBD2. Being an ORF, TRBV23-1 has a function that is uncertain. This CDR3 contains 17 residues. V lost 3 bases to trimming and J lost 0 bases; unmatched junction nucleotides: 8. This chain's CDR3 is CASSHLSGVIAKNIQYF. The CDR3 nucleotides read TGCGCCAGCAGTCACCTAAGCGGGGTCATAGCCAAAAACATTCAGTACTTC.

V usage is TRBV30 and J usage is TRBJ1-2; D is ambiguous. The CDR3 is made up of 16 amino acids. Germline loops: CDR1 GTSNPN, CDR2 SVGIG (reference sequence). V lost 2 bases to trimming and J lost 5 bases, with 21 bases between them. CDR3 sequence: CAWSSRAGSVAYGYTF. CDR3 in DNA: TGTGCCTGGAGTAGTCGGGCGGGCTCTGTCGCATATGGCTACACCTTC.

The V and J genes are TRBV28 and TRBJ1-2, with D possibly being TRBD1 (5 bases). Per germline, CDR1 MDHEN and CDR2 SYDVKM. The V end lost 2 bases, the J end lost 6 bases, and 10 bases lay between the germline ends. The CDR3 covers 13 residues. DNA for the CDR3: TGTGCCAGCAGTTTAATATCGGGGGATGGCTACACCTTC. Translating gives CASSLISGDGYTF.

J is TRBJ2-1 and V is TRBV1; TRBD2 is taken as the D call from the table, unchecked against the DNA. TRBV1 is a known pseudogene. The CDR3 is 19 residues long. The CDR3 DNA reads TGCACCAGCAGCCAAGATCTATTTGGGGGGGTGAGCTCCTACAATGAGCAGTTCTTC. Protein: CTSSQDLFGGVSSYNEQFF.

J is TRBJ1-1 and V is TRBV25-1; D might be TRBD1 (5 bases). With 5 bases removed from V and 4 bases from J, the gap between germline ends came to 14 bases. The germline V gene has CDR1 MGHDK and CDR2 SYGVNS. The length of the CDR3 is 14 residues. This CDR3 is CASSKDGRGTEAFF. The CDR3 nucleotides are TGTGCCAGCAGTAAGGATGGTAGGGGCACTGAAGCTTTCTTT.

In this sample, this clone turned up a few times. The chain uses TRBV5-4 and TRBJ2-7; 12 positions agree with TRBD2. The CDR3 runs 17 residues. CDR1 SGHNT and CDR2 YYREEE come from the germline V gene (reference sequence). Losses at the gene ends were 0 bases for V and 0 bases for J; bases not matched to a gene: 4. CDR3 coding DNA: TGTGCCAGCAGCTTGGGGGGACTAGCGGGCGCCTCCTACGAGCAGTACTTC. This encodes CASSLGGLAGASYEQYF.

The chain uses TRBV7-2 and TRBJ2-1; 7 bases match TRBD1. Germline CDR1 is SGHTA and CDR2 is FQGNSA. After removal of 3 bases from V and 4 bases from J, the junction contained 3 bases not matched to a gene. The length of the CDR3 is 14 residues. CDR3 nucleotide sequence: TGTGCCAGCAGCTTCGACAGGGCGTACAATGAGCAGTTCTTC. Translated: CASSFDRAYNEQFF.

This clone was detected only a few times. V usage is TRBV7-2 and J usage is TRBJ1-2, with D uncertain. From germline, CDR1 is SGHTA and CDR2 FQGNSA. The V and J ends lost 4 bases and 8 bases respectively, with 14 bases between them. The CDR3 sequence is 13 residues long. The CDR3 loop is CASSWSSGEGYTF. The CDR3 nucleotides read TGTGCCAGCAGCTGGTCCTCCGGTGAAGGCTACACCTTC.

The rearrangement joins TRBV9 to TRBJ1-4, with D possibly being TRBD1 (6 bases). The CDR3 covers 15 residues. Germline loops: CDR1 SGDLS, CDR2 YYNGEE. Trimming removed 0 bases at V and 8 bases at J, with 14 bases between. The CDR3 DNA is TGTGCCAGCAGCGTAGAACACAGGGCCGGAGAAAAACTGTTTTTT. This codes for CASSVEHRAGEKLFF.

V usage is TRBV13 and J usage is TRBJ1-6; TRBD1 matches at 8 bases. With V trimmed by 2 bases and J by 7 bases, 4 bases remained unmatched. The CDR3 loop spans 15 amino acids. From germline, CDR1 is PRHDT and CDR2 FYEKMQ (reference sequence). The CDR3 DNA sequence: TGTGCCAGCAGCTTATCTGGACAGGGAAATTCACCCCTCCACTTT. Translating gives CASSLSGQGNSPLHF.

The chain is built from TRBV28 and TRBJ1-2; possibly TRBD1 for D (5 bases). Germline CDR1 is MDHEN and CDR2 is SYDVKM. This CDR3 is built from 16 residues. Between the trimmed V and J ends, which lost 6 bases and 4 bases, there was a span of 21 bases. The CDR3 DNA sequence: TGTGCCAGCAGCCTCCCCGGACAAGTTCCTATCTATGGCTACACCTTC. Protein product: CASSLPGQVPIYGYTF.

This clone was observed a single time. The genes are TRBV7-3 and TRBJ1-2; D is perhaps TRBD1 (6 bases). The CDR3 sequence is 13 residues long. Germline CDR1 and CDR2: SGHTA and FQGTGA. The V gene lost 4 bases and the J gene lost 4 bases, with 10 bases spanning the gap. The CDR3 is CASSYTGSYGYTF. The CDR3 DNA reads TGTGCCAGCAGCTACACAGGGAGCTATGGCTACACCTTC.

The CDR3 nucleotides read TGTGCCAGCAATGGGTTTAGCGGGGGGGCGGGAGATACGCAGTATTTT. Translated, it gives CASNGFSGGAGDTQYF. V usage is TRBV2 and J usage is TRBJ2-3; TRBD2 matches at 11 bases. The germline V gene encodes CDR1 SNHLY and CDR2 FYNNEI. The V gene end was trimmed by 7 bases and the J gene end by 5 bases; junction bases not matched to a gene: 11. The CDR3 covers 16 residues.